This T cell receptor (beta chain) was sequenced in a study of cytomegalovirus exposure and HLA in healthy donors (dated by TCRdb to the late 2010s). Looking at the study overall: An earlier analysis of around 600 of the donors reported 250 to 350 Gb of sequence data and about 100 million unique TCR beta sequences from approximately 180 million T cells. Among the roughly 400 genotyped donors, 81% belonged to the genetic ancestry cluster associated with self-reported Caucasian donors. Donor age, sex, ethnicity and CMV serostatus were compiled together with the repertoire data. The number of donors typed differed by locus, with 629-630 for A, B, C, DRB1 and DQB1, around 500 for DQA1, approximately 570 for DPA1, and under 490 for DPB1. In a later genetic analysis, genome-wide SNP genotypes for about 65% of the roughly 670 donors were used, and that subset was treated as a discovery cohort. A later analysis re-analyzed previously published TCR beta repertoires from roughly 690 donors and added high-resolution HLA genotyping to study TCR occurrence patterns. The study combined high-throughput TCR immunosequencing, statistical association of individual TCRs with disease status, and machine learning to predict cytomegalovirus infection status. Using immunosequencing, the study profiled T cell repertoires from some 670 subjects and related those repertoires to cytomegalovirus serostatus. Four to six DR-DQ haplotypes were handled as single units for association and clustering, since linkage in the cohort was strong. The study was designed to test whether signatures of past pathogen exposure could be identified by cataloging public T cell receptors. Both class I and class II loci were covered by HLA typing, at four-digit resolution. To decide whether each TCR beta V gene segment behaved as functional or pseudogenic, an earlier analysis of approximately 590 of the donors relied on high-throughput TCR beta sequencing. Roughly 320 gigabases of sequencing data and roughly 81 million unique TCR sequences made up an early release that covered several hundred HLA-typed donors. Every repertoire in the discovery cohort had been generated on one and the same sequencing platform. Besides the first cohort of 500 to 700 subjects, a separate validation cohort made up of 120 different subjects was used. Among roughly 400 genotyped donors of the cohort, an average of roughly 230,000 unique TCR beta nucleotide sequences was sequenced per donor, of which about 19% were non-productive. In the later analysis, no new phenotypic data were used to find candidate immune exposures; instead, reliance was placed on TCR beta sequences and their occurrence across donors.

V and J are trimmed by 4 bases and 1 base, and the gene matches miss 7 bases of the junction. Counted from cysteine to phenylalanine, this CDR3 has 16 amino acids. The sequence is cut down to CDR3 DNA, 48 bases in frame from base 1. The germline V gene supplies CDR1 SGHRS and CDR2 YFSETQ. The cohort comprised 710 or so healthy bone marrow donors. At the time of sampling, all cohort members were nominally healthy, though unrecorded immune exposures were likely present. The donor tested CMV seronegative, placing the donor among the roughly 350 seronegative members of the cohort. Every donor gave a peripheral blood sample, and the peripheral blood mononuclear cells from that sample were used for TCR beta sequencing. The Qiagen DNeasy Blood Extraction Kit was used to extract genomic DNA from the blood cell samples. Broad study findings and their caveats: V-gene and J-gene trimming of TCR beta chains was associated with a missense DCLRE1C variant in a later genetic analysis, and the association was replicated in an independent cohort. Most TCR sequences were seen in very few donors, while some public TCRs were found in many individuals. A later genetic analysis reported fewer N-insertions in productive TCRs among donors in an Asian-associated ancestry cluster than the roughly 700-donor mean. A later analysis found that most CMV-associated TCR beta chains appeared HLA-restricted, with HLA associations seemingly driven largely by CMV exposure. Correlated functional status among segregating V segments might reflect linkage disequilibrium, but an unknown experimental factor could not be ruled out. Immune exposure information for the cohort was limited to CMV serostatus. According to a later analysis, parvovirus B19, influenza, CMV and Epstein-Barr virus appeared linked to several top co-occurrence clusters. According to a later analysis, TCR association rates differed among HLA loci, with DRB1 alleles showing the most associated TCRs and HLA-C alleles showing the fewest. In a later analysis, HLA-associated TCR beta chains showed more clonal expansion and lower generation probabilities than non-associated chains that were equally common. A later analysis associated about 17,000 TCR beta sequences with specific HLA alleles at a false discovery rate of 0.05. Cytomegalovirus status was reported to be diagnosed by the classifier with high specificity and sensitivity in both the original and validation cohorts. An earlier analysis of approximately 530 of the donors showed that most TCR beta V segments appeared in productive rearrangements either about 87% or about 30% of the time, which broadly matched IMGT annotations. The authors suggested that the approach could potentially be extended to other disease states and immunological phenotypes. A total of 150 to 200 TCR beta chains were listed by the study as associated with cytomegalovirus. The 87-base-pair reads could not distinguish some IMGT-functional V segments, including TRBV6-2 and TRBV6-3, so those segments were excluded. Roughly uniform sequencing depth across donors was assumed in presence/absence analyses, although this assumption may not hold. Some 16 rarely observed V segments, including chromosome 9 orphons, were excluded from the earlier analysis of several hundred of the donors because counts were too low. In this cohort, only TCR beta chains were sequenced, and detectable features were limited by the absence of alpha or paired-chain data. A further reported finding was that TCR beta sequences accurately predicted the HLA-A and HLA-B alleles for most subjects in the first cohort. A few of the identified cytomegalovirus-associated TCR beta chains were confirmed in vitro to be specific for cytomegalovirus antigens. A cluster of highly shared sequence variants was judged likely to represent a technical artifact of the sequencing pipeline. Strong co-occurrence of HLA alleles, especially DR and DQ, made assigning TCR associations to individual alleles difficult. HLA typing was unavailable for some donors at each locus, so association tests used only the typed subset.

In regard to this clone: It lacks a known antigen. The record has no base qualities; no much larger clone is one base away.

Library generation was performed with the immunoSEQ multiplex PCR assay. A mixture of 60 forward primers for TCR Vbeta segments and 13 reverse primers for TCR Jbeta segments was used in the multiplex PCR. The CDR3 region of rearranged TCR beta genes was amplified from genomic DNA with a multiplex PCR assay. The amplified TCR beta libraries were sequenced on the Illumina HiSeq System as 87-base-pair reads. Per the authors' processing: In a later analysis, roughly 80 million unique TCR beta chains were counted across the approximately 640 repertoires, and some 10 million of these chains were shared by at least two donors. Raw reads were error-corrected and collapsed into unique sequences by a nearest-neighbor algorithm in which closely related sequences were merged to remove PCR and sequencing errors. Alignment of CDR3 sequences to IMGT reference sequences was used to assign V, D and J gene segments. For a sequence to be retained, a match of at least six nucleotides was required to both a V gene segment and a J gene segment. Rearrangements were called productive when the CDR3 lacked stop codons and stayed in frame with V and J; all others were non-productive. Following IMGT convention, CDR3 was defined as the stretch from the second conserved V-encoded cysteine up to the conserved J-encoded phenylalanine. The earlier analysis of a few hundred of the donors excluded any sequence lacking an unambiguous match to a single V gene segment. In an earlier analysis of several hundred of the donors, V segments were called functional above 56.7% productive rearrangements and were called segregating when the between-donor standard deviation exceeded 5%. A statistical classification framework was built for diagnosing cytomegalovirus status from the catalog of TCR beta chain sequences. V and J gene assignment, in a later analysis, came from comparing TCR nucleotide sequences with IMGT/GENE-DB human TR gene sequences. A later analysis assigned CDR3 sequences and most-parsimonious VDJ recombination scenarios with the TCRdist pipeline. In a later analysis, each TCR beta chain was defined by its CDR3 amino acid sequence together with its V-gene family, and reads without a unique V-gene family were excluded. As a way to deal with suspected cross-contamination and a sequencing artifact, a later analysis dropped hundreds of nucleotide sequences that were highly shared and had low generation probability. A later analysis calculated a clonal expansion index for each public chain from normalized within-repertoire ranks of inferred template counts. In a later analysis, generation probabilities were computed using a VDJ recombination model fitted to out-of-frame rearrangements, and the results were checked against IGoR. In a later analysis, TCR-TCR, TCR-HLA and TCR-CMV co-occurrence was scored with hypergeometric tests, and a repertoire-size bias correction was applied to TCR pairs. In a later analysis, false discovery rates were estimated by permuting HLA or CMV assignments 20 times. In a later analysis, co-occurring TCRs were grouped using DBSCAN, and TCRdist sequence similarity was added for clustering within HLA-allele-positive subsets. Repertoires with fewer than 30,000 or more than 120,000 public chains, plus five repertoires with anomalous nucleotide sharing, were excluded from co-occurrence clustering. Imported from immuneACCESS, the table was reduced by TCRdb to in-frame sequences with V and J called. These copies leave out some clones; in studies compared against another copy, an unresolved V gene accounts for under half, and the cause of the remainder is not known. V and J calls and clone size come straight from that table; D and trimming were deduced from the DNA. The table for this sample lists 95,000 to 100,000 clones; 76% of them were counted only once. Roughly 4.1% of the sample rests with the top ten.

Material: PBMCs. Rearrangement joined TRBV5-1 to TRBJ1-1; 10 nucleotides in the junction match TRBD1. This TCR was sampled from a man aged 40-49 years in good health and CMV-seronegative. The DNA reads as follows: TGCGCCAGCAGCATAAGACAGGGGGCGACGAACACTGAAGCTTTCTTT. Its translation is CASSIRQGATNTEAFF.